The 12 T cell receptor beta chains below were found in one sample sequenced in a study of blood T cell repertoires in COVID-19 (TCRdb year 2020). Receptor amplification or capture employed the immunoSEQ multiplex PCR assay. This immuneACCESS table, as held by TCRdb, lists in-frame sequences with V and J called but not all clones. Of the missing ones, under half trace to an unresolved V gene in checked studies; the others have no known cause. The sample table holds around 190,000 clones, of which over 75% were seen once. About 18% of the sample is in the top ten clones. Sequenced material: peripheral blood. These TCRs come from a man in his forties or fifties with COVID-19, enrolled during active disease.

CDR3 coding DNA: TGCGCCAGCAGCCAAGAGGGGGGGCGAACAACCTTTGGAAACACCATATATTTT. The encoded protein is CASSQEGGRTTFGNTIYF. The chain recombines TRBV4-1 with TRBJ1-3; D may be TRBD1 (6 bases). There are 18 residues in the CDR3. Germline assignment: CDR1 MGHRA and CDR2 YSYEKL. V dropped 0 bases and J dropped 3 bases, with 18 bases sitting between them.

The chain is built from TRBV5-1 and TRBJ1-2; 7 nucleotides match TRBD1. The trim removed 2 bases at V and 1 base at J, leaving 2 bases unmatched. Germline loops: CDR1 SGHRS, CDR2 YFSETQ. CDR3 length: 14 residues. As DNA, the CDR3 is TGCGCCAGCAGCTTAGGGGACAGTAACTATGGCTACACCTTC. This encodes CASSLGDSNYGYTF.

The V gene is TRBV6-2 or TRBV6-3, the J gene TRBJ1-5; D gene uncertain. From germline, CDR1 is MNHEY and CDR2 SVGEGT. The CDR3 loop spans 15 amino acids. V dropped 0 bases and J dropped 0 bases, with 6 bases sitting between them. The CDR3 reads CASSYSADSNQPQHF. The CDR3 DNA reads TGTGCCAGCAGTTACTCGGCAGATAGCAATCAGCCCCAGCATTTT.

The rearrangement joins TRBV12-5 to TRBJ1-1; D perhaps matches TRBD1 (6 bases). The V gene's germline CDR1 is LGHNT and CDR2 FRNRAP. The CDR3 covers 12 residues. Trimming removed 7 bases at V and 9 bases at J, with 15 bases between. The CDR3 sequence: CASAGEGGKAFF. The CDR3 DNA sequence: TGTGCTAGTGCCGGGGAGGGGGGTAAAGCTTTCTTT.

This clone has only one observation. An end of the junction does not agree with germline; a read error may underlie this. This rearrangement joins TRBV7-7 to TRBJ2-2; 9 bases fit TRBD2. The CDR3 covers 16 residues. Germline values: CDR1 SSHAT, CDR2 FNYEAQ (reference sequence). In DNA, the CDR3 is TGTGCTAGCAGCCCAAACCCCTTAGCGGGAGCCGGGGAGCTGTTTTTT. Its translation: CASSPNPLAGAGELFF.

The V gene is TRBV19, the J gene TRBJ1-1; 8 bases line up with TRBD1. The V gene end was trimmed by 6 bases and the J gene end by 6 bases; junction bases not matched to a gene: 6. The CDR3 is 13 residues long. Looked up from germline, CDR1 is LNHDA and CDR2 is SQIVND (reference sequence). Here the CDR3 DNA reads TGTGCCAGTAGCCCTCAGGGGGCGGCTGAAGCTTTCTTT. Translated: CASSPQGAAEAFF.

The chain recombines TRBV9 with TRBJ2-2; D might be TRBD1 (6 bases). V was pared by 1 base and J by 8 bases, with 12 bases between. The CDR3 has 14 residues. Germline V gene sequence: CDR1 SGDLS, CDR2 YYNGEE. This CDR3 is CASSVSSGEGELFF. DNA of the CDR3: TGTGCCAGCAGCGTAAGCTCAGGGGAAGGGGAGCTGTTTTTT.

The CDR3 nucleotides are TGCGCCAGCACCTCCGGGACAGGGGTCACCGGGGAGCTGTTTTTT. Translation: CASTSGTGVTGELFF. The chain links TRBV5-1 to TRBJ2-2, with 10 bases matching TRBD1. The V segment lost 6 bases and the J segment 4 bases; nucleotides outside the gene matches: 6. In germline, CDR1 is SGHRS, CDR2 YFSETQ. CDR3 length: 15 residues.

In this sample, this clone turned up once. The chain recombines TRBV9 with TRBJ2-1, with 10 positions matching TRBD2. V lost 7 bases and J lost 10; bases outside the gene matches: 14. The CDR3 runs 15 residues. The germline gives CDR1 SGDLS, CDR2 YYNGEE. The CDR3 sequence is CASAWDSGGPYEQFF. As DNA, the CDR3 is TGTGCCAGCGCGTGGGATAGCGGGGGGCCTTACGAGCAGTTCTTC.

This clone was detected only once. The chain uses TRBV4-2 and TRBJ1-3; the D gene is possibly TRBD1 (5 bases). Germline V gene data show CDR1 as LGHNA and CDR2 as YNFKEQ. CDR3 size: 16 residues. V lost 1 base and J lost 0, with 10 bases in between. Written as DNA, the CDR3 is TGTGCCAGCAGCCAAGCCCCGACAGACTCTGGAAACACCATATATTTT. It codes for CASSQAPTDSGNTIYF.

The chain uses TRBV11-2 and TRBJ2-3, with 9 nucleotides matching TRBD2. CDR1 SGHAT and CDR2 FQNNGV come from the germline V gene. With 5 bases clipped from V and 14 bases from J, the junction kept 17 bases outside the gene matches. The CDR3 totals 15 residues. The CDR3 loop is CASSTAGGAGSSGYF. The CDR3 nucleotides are TGTGCCAGCAGCACCGCGGGGGGGGCAGGATCCAGTGGGTATTTT.

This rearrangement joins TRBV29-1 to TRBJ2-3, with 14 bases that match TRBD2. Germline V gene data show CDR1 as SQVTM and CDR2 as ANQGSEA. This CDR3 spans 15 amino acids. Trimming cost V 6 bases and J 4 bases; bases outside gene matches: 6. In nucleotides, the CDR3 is TGCAGCGTAGCTGGGACTAGCGGGAGCTCAGATACGCAGTATTTT. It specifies CSVAGTSGSSDTQYF.